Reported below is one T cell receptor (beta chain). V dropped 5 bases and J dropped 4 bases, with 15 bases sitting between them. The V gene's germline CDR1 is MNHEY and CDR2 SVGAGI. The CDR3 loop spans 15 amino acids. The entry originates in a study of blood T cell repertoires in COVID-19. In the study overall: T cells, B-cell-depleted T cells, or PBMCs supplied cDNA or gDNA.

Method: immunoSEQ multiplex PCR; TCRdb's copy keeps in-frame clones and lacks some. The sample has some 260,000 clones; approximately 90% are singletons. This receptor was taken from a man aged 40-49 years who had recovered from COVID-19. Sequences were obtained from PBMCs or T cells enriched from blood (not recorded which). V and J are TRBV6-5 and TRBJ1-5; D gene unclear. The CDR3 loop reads CASSPREGHNQPQHF. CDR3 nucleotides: TGTGCCAGCAGTCCCCGGGAGGGCCATAATCAGCCCCAGCATTTT.